This T cell receptor (beta chain) was observed in a study of beta chain features in type 1 diabetes. Germline V CDR1 and CDR2: MNHNS, SASEGT. The CDR3 has 15 residues. General study results and limits: Within patients, naive, central memory and Treg TCRB repertoires seemed more similar than within healthy donors. Shortening of TCRB CDR3s, moderate but significant, appeared in all four CD4+ subsets of Type 1 diabetes patients.

As every portion of the isolated RNA was reverse transcribed, the sequencing read expressed TCRB transcripts. Average reads for naive, central memory and regulatory T cell samples were about 3.57 million. Profiled with immunoSEQ multiplex PCR; TCRdb holds only in-frame clones, not every one. The table lists roughly 300,000 clones, around 9% of them singletons. As concerns this clone: Antigen specificity is unknown. The junction shows a germline mismatch at one end, possibly a read error.

A single heparinised blood sample, averaging roughly 110 mL, was obtained per donor. Central memory, naive, regulatory and stem cell-like memory CD4+ cells were sorted by CD45RO/CCR7/CD25/CD127/CD95/CD27. This clonotype was obtained from a man aged 25-45 years with type 1 diabetes. The chain joins TRBV6-1 to TRBJ2-5, with 10 bases fitting TRBD2. Sequenced material: central memory CD4+ T cells from blood. The CDR3 here is CASSTHGELAGSGDF. In DNA, the CDR3 is TGTGCCAGCAGTACCCATGGGGAACTAGCGGGGTCCGGAGACTTC.